This T cell receptor (beta chain) was identified during a study of T cell repertoires in cytomegalovirus infection (dated by TCRdb to the late 2010s). General notes on the study: Peptide stimulations targeted recently identified HLA-C-restricted CMV epitopes, whose presentation resists viral immunomodulation, together with well-studied HLA-B-restricted epitopes. Because public TCR beta signatures pointed to carriage of CMV infection together with the matching HLA type, the HLA type of each donor mattered for the analysis.

Sequenced on an Illumina HiSeq 1500. TCRdb's own reprocessing of the public reads used fastp at Q25 and MiXCR and kept productive beta chains. Each entry merges the rows of one CDR3 protein and shows their most common DNA and genes. The sample records hundreds of thousands of distinct CDR3 sequences, about 39% of which are singletons. 35% to 50% of the sample is taken by the ten largest. Read against the paper, the sample's treatment or condition label means: in vitro stimulation with specific CMV peptide epitopes to enrich CMV-specific T cells. V was cut back by 5 bases and J by 6 bases, leaving a gap of 16 bases between them. Inclusive of the bounding cysteine and phenylalanine, the CDR3 is 15 residues long. Only CDR3 DNA is held: 45 bases, read in frame from base 1. The germline V gene (reference sequence) provides CDR1 LNHDA and CDR2 SQIVND. Here is what the overall study found, with its caveats: Carriers of CMV infection plus the relevant HLA type were discriminated by the cumulative frequency of public TCR beta family members in the study cohort and in an independent 352-donor cohort. The ex vivo response was dominated by HLA-C-restricted CMV-specific TCR beta clonotypes, which also provided the single most frequent clonotype in two of eight donors.

As for this clonotype: There is no known antigen for this receptor. Base qualities are not at hand, and no much larger clone is one base apart.

This clonotype was obtained from a human donor in good health (CMV status not recorded). Some clones in this sample may be carry-over from other donors' samples. The rearranged segments are TRBV19 and TRBJ1-4; no D gene call is confident. The material was cultured PBMCs, obtained from culture after CMV antigen stimulation. The DNA reads TGTGCCAGTAGTGCCCGGGAGGGTGTCGATGAAAAACTGTTTTTT. The encoded protein is CASSAREGVDEKLFF.